The 15 T cell receptor beta chains in this list originate from one sample, sequenced in a study of T cell repertoires in cytomegalovirus infection (dated by TCRdb to about 2019). This specimen's treatment or condition label, interpreted: in vitro stimulation with specific CMV peptide epitopes to enrich CMV-specific T cells. Sequencing relied on an Illumina HiSeq 1500. Using fastp at Q25 and MiXCR, TCRdb reprocessed the public reads and kept productive beta chains. Entries are consolidated by CDR3 protein sequence, retaining the most common genes and DNA. Here the sample has under 850,000 distinct CDR3 sequences; roughly a third occur a single time. The ten largest account for 15% to 20% of the sample. Their antigens remain unidentified. The sequencing here drew on cultured PBMCs, taken from culture after CMV antigen stimulation. The receptors here all came from a human donor in good health (CMV status not recorded). Some clones in this sample may be carry-over from other donors' samples.

This clonotype was seen ten or more times. V gene TRBV7-2 combines with J gene TRBJ2-3, with 7 nucleotides matching TRBD2. The length of the CDR3 is 13 residues. The trim removed 5 bases at V and 4 bases at J, leaving 3 bases unmatched. In germline, CDR1 is SGHTA, CDR2 FQGNSA. CDR3 DNA sequence: TGTGCCAGCAGCGTACTAGCGTCAGATACGCAGTATTTT. Its translation: CASSVLASDTQYF.

The sample holds many counts of this clonotype. This chain connects TRBV7-2 to TRBJ2-1, with D perhaps matching TRBD1 (7 bases). This CDR3 has 15 residues. V lost 5 bases and J 9 bases, leaving 20 bases between the germline ends. The germline V gene encodes CDR1 SGHTA and CDR2 FQGNSA. In nucleotides, the CDR3 is TGTGCCAGCAGCCAACGGCGCGGGACAGCGACTGAGCAGTTCTTC. The encoded protein is CASSQRRGTATEQFF.

Only a few counts were recorded for this clonotype. The chain combines TRBV7-9 with TRBJ2-1; D might be TRBD1 (5 bases). Germline CDR1 reads SEHNR; CDR2 reads FQNEAQ (reference sequence). The ends were cut back, 0 bases at V and 7 bases at J, with 13 bases in the middle. The CDR3 runs 15 residues. The chain's CDR3 is CASSLAGSPGNEQFF. In DNA, the CDR3 is TGTGCCAGCAGCTTAGCGGGGTCCCCAGGGAATGAGCAGTTCTTC.

The chain uses TRBV7-2 and TRBJ1-4, with TRBD1 identical over 12 bases. Germline V lookup: CDR1 SGHTA, CDR2 FQGNSA. The J segment lost 7 bases and the V segment lost 3 bases, leaving 9 bases of the junction unmatched. This CDR3 spans 17 amino acids. The CDR3 DNA follows: TGTGCCAGCAGCTTTCCGGGACAGGGGGCGAGGACTGAAAAACTGTTTTTT. It yields the protein CASSFPGQGARTEKLFF.

This clonotype was detected ten times or more. The chain links TRBV2 to TRBJ2-1; 9 nucleotides align to TRBD2. The CDR3 covers 13 residues. CDR1 and CDR2 (germline): SNHLY, FYNNEI. With 6 bases clipped from V and 4 bases from J, the junction kept 1 base outside the gene matches. The CDR3 loop is CASRTSGYNEQFF. The CDR3 nucleotides read TGTGCCAGCAGGACTAGCGGTTACAATGAGCAGTTCTTC.

The chain combines TRBV11-1 with TRBJ1-6, with TRBD1 matching over 8 bases. The germline V gene has CDR1 SGHAT and CDR2 FQDESV (reference sequence). This CDR3 spans 17 amino acids. With 1 base clipped from V and 9 bases from J, the junction kept 11 bases outside the gene matches. The CDR3 spells CASSLVAAGQVPSPLHF. DNA of the CDR3: TGTGCCAGCAGCTTAGTCGCAGCGGGACAGGTACCTTCACCCCTCCACTTT.

The J gene is TRBJ2-2, the V gene TRBV6-5; a weak D match, TRBD1 (5 bases). Trimming took off 6 bases at V and 1 base at J, with 9 bases between the two ends. This CDR3 has 14 amino acids. Germline lookup yields CDR1 MNHEY and CDR2 SVGAGI. CDR3 DNA sequence: TGTGCCAGCAGGAGACAGAGGAACACCGGGGAGCTGTTTTTT. Amino acid sequence: CASRRQRNTGELFF.

The V gene is TRBV20-1, the J gene TRBJ2-1, with 8 bases matching TRBD2. The V gene end was trimmed by 5 bases and the J gene end by 4 bases; junction bases not matched to a gene: 13. The CDR3 contains 16 residues. The germline V gene has CDR1 DFQATT and CDR2 SNEGSKA (reference sequence). CDR3 region: CSAERAGAPLYNEQFF. The CDR3 coding sequence is TGCAGTGCTGAACGAGCGGGAGCTCCCCTATACAATGAGCAGTTCTTC.

The chain couples TRBV19 to TRBJ2-3; D might be TRBD1 (5 bases). Germline CDR1 reads LNHDA; CDR2 reads SQIVND (reference sequence). The CDR3 runs to 15 residues. The V end lost 3 bases, the J end lost 2 bases, and 12 bases lay between the germline ends. In nucleotides, the CDR3 is TGTGCCAGTAGTATTCGAAGGGGCAACACAGATACGCAGTATTTT. Its protein product is CASSIRRGNTDTQYF.

This clonotype has at least ten counts. The chain couples TRBV7-2 to TRBJ2-5, with TRBD2 identical over 9 bases. Germline V CDR1 and CDR2: SGHTA, FQGNSA. Losses at the gene ends were 1 base for V and 3 bases for J; bases not matched to a gene: 3. The CDR3 length is 15 residues. This CDR3 is CASSLGRGGKETQYF. The CDR3 DNA is TGTGCCAGCAGCTTAGGGCGGGGGGGGAAAGAGACCCAGTACTTC.

The rearrangement joins TRBV2 to TRBJ2-2; TRBD1 matches at 10 bases. Trimming at V came to 3 bases and at J to 6 bases, leaving 4 bases not matched to a gene. The germline CDR1 and CDR2 sequences are SNHLY and FYNNEI. This CDR3 has 15 amino acids. CDR3 protein: CASSDWDRGSGELFF. The CDR3 nucleotides are TGTGCCAGCAGTGACTGGGACAGGGGATCCGGGGAGCTGTTTTTT.

This clonotype appeared a few times. The V call is TRBV20-1, the J call TRBJ1-1; no reliable D call. V was trimmed by 7 bases and J by 3 bases, leaving 12 bases between them. Looked up from germline, CDR1 is DFQATT and CDR2 is SNEGSKA (reference sequence). CDR3 size: 12 residues. DNA for the CDR3: TGCAGTGGCGACTCCCGATACACTGAAGCTTTCTTT. This translates into CSGDSRYTEAFF.

This clonotype was counted between two and nine times. The chain links TRBV7-2 to TRBJ1-5; D is unresolved. Germline V gene sequence: CDR1 SGHTA, CDR2 FQGNSA. The V gene lost 3 bases and the J gene lost 4 bases, with 7 bases spanning the gap. The CDR3 is 13 amino acids. In DNA, the CDR3 is TGTGCCAGCAGCTTCGGAGCGAATCAGCCCCAGCATTTT. It is translated as CASSFGANQPQHF.

The table lists this clonotype with a few counts. The chain recombines TRBV20-1 with TRBJ2-5; D may be TRBD1 or TRBD2 (5 bases each). This CDR3 contains 14 residues. Trimming took off 0 bases at V and 3 bases at J, with 11 bases between the two ends. Germline-derived CDR1 and CDR2 are DFQATT and SNEGSKA (reference sequence). CDR3 loop: CSARDLRGEETQYF. The DNA of the CDR3 is TGCAGTGCTAGAGATCTGAGAGGGGAAGAGACCCAGTACTTC.

V and J are TRBV18 and TRBJ1-1, with 9 positions matching TRBD1. Unmatched junction bases numbered 7, after V lost 5 bases and J lost 0 bases. The germline gives CDR1 KGHSH, CDR2 LQKENI. This CDR3 contains 16 residues. CDR3 coding DNA: TGTGCCAGCTCATCCGACAGGGGGGAGATGAACACTGAAGCTTTCTTT. Translation gives CASSSDRGEMNTEAFF.